The sequence of this T cell receptor beta chain was determined in a study of cytomegalovirus exposure and HLA in healthy donors. Primers for the PCR totalled 60 Vbeta and 13 Jbeta. Produced via immunoSEQ multiplex PCR; TCRdb's table is partial and in-frame only. This sample has about 130,000 clones, with roughly 82% found just once. This TCR was recovered from a man aged 45-65 years in good health and CMV-seronegative. Sequences were obtained from PBMCs.

The CDR3 reads CASSDQLNLDTQYF. CDR3 DNA sequence: TGTGCCAGCAGTGACCAACTTAATCTGGATACGCAGTATTTT. The genes are TRBV2 and TRBJ2-3, with no clear D. Between the trimmed V and J ends, which lost 3 bases and 6 bases, there was a span of 13 bases. This CDR3 contains 14 residues. Looked up from germline, CDR1 is SNHLY and CDR2 is FYNNEI.